This paragraph reports one T cell receptor beta chain. Antigen specificity is unknown. Deletions cut 6 bases from V and 5 bases from J, with 11 bases between. The length of the CDR3 is 12 residues. CDR1 MNHEY and CDR2 SVGEGT come from the germline V gene. This sample was included in a study of T-cell memory formation after mild COVID-19. General study results and limits: Contracting clones from day 15 to 85 showed balanced CD4/CD8; later expanders favored CD4+. Clonal second-wave expansions that peaked on day 37 had unconfirmed SARS-CoV-2 specificity.

One entry per CDR3 protein results from TCRdb running MiXCR on the 5' RACE reads. The sample lists fewer than 350,000 distinct CDR3 sequences; about 13% were seen once. The sample taken for sequencing was PBMCs or a T cell subset sorted from them (not recorded which). This chain joins TRBV6-2 or TRBV6-3 and TRBJ2-7; the D is unclear. The sequence was collected from a man younger than 35 who had mild COVID-19 (a few samples of this study predate the infection). Cell type and time point are not known. CDR3 amino acids: CASSPRLDEQYF. The DNA of the CDR3 is TGTGCCAGCAGCCCTCGTTTGGACGAGCAGTACTTC.